Listed below are T cell receptor beta chains from one sample, sequenced in a study of graft-versus-host responses after intestinal transplantation. Data came from immunoSEQ multiplex PCR; TCRdb stores just in-frame clones and leaves some out. The sample lists some 150,000 clones; over 90% were seen once. Antigens of these TCRs are unknown. The sample in question was unstimulated CD4+ T cells sorted from spleen or lymph node cells, obtained before intestinal transplant. These receptors were collected from a human donor who received an intestinal transplant. CDR3s leave out the opening cysteine and the closing phenylalanine or tryptophan. Each record gives: J gene, V gene, CDR3 protein.

>TRBJ2-7|TRBV28
ASSFGYEQY
>TRBJ2-7|TRBV27
ASRRSWGAFEQY
>TRBJ2-4|TRBV5-4
ASSDGGRLAKNIQY
>TRBJ2-1|TRBV5-1
ASKEASGLSSYNEQF
>TRBJ1-4|TRBV6-5
ATAAPGRVGEKLF
>TRBJ2-7|TRBV27
ASSLTRTASPYEQY
>TRBJ1-6|TRBV10-3
AISVGQGDSPLH
>TRBJ2-1|TRBV10-2
ASSDRSAITKNEQF
>TRBJ2-1|TRBV19
ASSYPLDAGGSYNEQF
>TRBJ2-2|TRBV7-3
ASSSTGTGGRTGTGELF
>TRBJ2-6|TRBV11-2
ASSLGPSGANVLT
>TRBJ1-1|TRBV25-1
ASSEGGARLNPEAF
>TRBJ2-5|TRBV10-1
ASSVGGIQETQY
>.|TRBV7-2
ASSLARTSGSGEQY
>TRBJ1-2|TRBV28
ASRPGGGTYGYT
>TRBJ2-3|TRBV27
ASSPSGTHPDTQY
>TRBJ2-2|TRBV5-1
ASSRTSGNTGELF
>TRBJ1-1|TRBV5-1
ASSLLAGVLGTEAF
>TRBJ1-1|TRBV10-3
ATRTTGAAEAF
>TRBJ2-1|TRBV30
AWSGRGYNEQF
>TRBJ2-3|TRBV28
ASSFSRGRGADTQY
>TRBJ2-6|TRBV30
AWVGGGANVLT
>TRBJ2-7|TRBV10-1
ASSLSSRTYEQY